Sequencing of this T cell receptor (beta chain) was carried out in a study of regulatory T cells in long-lasting Graves disease (dated by TCRdb to the early 2020s). Concerning the study at large: Persistent Graves' disease was defined as persistently positive TSH receptor autoantibodies together with antithyroid drug treatment for over 5 years. On average, persistent Graves' disease patients in the clinical cohort had been on antithyroid drugs for about 10.3 years. Patients with persistent Graves' disease were compared with patients with newly diagnosed Graves' disease using TCR sequencing and RNA sequencing of peripheral blood. A total of some 33 samples were covered by TCR sequencing, comprising roughly 13 persistent and 20 or so newly diagnosed Graves' disease patients. The study took place in China and was registered as a clinical trial.

The sample's time point, from its label and the paper: persistent/refractory GD, antithyroid drugs over 5 years with positive TRAb. For both TCR sequencing and RNA sequencing, RNA was extracted from PBMCs using TRIzol. The diagnosis of Graves' disease was made according to American Thyroid Association guidelines. Patients were recruited from an endocrinology department in Xi'an, China. Each patient gave around 9.2 milliliters of peripheral blood, collected in an EDTA anticoagulant tube. Ficoll Paque Plus density gradient separation was used to isolate PBMCs, and no further T cell sorting was done. An Agilent 2100 Bioanalyzer and agarose gel were used to check RNA quality, while a NanoDrop 2000 measured RNA concentration. General study outcomes and caveats: Sequencing and analysis were restricted to the TCR beta chain. Persistent disease showed preferential use of TRBV28, TRBJ1-2 and TRBJ2-5, whereas newly diagnosed disease favored TRBV20-1 and TRBJ2-1. The small sample size was acknowledged by the authors as a limitation that may reduce accuracy. The study examined only peripheral blood because the primary lesion, thyroid tissue, could not be accessed. Compared with newly diagnosed patients, patients with persistent Graves' disease had lower TCR Shannon entropy and fewer highly expanded clones, which suggests clonal expansion. Persistent patients shared more public clonotypes among themselves (approximately 2,500) than newly diagnosed patients did (approximately 870).

Regarding this clonotype: There is no known antigen for this receptor. No much larger clone is present one base from it, and per-base qualities are unavailable.

The junction carries 17 bases between V and J, which are trimmed by 4 bases and 5 bases respectively. As encoded in the germline V gene (reference sequence), CDR1 is LNHDA while CDR2 is SQIVND. The CDR3 runs 15 amino acids, cysteine and phenylalanine included. CDR3 DNA is the only sequence kept; it has 45 bases, read in frame from the first base. The library came from multiplex PCR. Sequencing took place on an Illumina HiSeq 4000. iRepertoire HTBI primers and Arm-PCR amplification of CDR3 regions were used to construct TCR beta libraries. Gel purification was performed on PCR products prior to sequencing. The published analysis was carried out like this. Gene usage analysis of CDR3 amino acid clonotypes relied on the 55 to 80 TRBV and 13 to 15 TRBJ segments identified across samples. COPE and FqMerger were used to merge the filtered high-quality paired reads into contigs. Contigs were aligned with BLAST to IMGT TRBV, TRBD and TRBJ reference genes, and CDR3 was defined per IMGT. Highly expanded clones were defined as clonotypes with a frequency above 0.1%. Shannon entropy was used to measure repertoire diversity, and the Gini coefficient was used to measure V-J evenness. Public clonotypes were defined as clonotypes shared by more than one individual. The public reads were reanalyzed by TCRdb: fastp trimming at Q25, MiXCR alignment, in-frame beta chains only. All rows with the same CDR3 protein become a single entry with the most common DNA and genes. The V and J calls come from TCRdb's annotation, not from the publication. This sample has approximately 440,000 distinct CDR3 sequences in its table, and about 20% of those were observed once. The ten largest clones take up approximately 28% of the sample.

Recombination connected TRBV19 to TRBJ2-5, with no confident D gene call. The receptor's source is a female donor with Graves disease. Source: peripheral blood mononuclear cells (PBMCs), taken when the disease was refractory, from a patient treated with antithyroid drugs. The DNA is as follows: TGTGCCAGTAGTACGACGGGCTCAATGGGGGAGACCCAGTACTTC. This codes for CASSTTGSMGETQYF.